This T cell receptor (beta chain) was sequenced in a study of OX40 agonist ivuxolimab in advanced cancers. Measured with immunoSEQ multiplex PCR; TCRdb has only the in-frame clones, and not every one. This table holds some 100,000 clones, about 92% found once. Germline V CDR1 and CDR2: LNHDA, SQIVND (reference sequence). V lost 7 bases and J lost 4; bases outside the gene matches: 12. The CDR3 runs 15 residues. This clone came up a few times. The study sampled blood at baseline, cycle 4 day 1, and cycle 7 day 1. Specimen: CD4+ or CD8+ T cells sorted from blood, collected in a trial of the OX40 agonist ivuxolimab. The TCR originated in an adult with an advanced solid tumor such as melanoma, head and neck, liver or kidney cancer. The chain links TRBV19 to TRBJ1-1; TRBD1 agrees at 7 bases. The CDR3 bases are TGTGCCAGTACTAACCAGGACAGGTCTAGCACTGAAGCTTTCTTT. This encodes CASTNQDRSSTEAFF.